Listed below are T cell receptor beta chains from one sample, sequenced in a study of cytomegalovirus exposure and HLA in healthy donors. The protocol was immunoSEQ multiplex PCR, while the TCRdb copy is restricted to in-frame clones and leaves out a portion. The sample includes approximately 97,000 clones, approximately 82% seen only once; the top ten take 2% to 3%. Sequenced sample: PBMCs. The receptors derive from a man aged 40-50 years in good health and CMV-seronegative. CDR3s include the opening cysteine and the closing phenylalanine or tryptophan. The D gene is left open where the match is weak. Where a row states a size, it is once, few, many or the class of an expanded clone; other rows omit it.

d_gene,v_gene,j_gene,abundance,CDR3aa,CDR3nt
.,TRBV6-6,TRBJ2-1,.,CASSYSRGPIANEQFF,TGTGCCAGCAGTTACTCCCGGGGTCCAATCGCCAATGAGCAGTTCTTC
TRBD1,TRBV6-5,TRBJ1-2,.,CASSYTDRRGNGYTF,TGTGCCAGCAGTTACACGGACAGGAGAGGGAATGGCTACACCTTC
.,TRBV18,TRBJ2-1,.,CASSPLRGGEYYNEQFF,TGTGCCAGCTCACCACTGCGCGGGGGCGAATACTACAATGAGCAGTTCTTC
.,TRBV28,TRBJ2-1,.,CASSSPSYNEQFF,TGTGCCAGCAGCTCCCCCTCCTACAATGAGCAGTTCTTC
.,TRBV10-3,TRBJ1-4,.,CAISESPATNEKLFF,TGTGCCATCAGTGAGTCCCCAGCAACTAATGAAAAACTGTTTTTT
.,TRBV6-1,TRBJ1-1,once,CASSEMGGTVAEAFF,TGTGCCAGCAGTGAAATGGGGGGTACGGTTGCTGAAGCTTTCTTT
.,TRBV19,TRBJ1-2,.,CASMTGDYGYTF,TGTGCCAGTATGACAGGTGACTATGGCTACACCTTC
TRBD1,TRBV7-2,TRBJ1-6,.,CASSLTGGGGSPLHF,TGTGCCAGCAGCTTGACAGGGGGCGGAGGTTCACCCCTCCACTTT
TRBD1,TRBV5-1,TRBJ1-2,.,CASSSGQGRGYGYTF,TGCGCCAGCAGCTCGGGACAGGGGCGCGGGTATGGCTACACCTTC
.,TRBV7-2,TRBJ1-2,.,CASSLEPPPYGYTF,TGTGCCAGCAGCTTAGAGCCGCCGCCCTATGGCTACACCTTC